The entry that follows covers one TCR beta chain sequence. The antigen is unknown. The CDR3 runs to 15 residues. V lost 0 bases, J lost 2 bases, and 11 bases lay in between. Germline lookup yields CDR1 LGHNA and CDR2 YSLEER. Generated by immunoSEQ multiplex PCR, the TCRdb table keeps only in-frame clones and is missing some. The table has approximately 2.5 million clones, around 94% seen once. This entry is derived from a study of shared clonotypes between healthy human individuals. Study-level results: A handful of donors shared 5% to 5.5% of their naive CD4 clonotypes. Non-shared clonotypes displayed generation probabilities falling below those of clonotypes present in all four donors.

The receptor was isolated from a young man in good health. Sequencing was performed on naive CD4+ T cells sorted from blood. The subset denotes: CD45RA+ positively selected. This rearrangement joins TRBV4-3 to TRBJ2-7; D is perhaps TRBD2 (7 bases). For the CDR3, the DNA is TGCGCCAGCAGCCAAGAGCTGGGGGGGCCCTACGAGCAGTACTTC. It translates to CASSQELGGPYEQYF.